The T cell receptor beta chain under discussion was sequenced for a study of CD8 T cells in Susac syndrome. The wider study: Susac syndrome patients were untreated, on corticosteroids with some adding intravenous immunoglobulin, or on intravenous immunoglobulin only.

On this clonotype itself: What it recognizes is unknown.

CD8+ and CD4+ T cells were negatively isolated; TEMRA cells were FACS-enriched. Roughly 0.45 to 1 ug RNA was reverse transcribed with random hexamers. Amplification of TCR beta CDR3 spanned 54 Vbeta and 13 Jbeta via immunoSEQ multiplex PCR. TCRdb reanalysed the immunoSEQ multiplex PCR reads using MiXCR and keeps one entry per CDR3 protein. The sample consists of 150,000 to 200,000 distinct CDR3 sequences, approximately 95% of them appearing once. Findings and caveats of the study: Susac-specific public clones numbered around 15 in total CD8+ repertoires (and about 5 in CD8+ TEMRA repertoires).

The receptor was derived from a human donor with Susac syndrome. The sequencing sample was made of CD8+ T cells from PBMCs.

DNA of the CDR3: TGTGCCAGCAGCTTAGAAGGGACAGGGCTCGCCTACGAGCAGTACTTC. Residues: CASSLEGTGLAYEQYF. V is TRBV11-2 and J is TRBJ2-7, with 9 nucleotides matching TRBD1. Per germline, CDR1 SGHAT and CDR2 FQNNGV. The CDR3 is 16 residues long. With 0 bases clipped from V and 2 bases from J, the junction kept 5 bases outside the gene matches. The complete variable domain, with remaining parts taken from reference TRBV11-2 and TRBJ2-7, reads EAGVAQSPRYKIIEKRQSVAFWCNPISGHATLYWYQQILGQGPKLLIQFQNNGVVDDSQLPKDRFSAERLKGVDSTLKIQPAKLEDSAVYLCASSLEGTGLAYEQYFGPGTRLTVT.